Listed below are T cell receptor beta chains from one sample, sequenced in a study of OX40 agonist ivuxolimab in advanced cancers. Assay used: immunoSEQ multiplex PCR; TCRdb lists only in-frame clones, some missing. Of some 40,000 clones listed, 91% are singletons. The sequenced sample was CD4+ or CD8+ T cells sorted from blood, obtained in a trial of the OX40 agonist ivuxolimab. Source of these receptors: an adult with an advanced solid tumor such as melanoma, head and neck, liver or kidney cancer. CDR3s include the opening cysteine and the closing phenylalanine or tryptophan. D genes are given only for firm matches. Size is stated for part of the rows, as once, few or many counts, or as a class when the clone is expanded.

>TRBD2|TRBV6-5|NA|TRBJ2-1
CASNVLAGGNEQFF
TGTGCCAGCAACGTACTAGCGGGAGGGAATGAGCAGTTCTTC
>NA|TRBV6-5|NA|TRBJ1-2
CASSFRRWGYTF
TGTGCCAGCAGTTTTAGAAGGTGGGGCTACACCTTC
>TRBD2|TRBV10-3|NA|TRBJ2-3
CAIRGLAGAADTQYF
TGTGCCATCAGGGGGCTAGCGGGAGCGGCAGATACGCAGTATTTT
>TRBD2|TRBV19|once|TRBJ2-2
CASSISGLGTGELFF
TGTGCCAGTAGTATTAGCGGGTTGGGCACCGGGGAGCTGTTTTTT
>TRBD2|TRBV7-9|NA|TRBJ2-1
CASSLGGGGRDVFF
TGTGCCAGCAGCTTAGGAGGGGGCGGGAGGGACGTATTCTTC
>NA|TRBV6-4|few|TRBJ2-3
CASSGGSTDTQYF
TGTGCCAGCAGTGGCGGGAGCACAGATACGCAGTATTTT
>TRBD2|TRBV7-9|NA|TRBJ2-1
CASSPRTSGSYNEQFF
TGTGCCAGCAGTCCGAGGACTAGCGGGAGCTACAATGAGCAGTTCTTC
>TRBD1|TRBV7-2|NA|TRBJ2-5
CASSFFGDRVQETQYF
TGTGCCAGCAGCTTTTTTGGGGACAGGGTCCAAGAGACCCAGTACTTC
>NA|TRBV30|NA|TRBJ2-1
CAWSDDLPLYYNEQFF
TGTGCCTGGAGTGACGATCTTCCCCTTTACTACAATGAGCAGTTCTTC
>NA|TRBV5-1|once|TRBJ1-1
CASSRGVATEAFF
TGCGCCAGCAGCCGAGGTGTGGCCACTGAAGCTTTCTTT
>NA|TRBV5-1|NA|TRBJ1-4
CASSLGPGRSWANEKLFF
TGCGCCAGCAGCTTGGGCCCGGGACGGTCTTGGGCTAATGAAAAACTGTTTTTT
>TRBD1|TRBV5-1|NA|TRBJ2-2
CASSLTGAGELFF
TGCGCCAGCAGCTTAACAGGGGCCGGGGAGCTGTTTTTT